This T cell receptor beta chain was sequenced in a study of blood T cells in healthy people across ages. Regarding the study as a whole: Among long-lived donors, naive CD4+ cells were more numerous and diversity higher than in aged donors. Without sorted subsets, naive and antigen-experienced compartments could not be conclusively compared.

Per the germline V gene, CDR1 is SGHAT and CDR2 is FQNNGV. Trimming cost V 1 base and J 9 bases, with 13 bases left between them. This CDR3 has 14 amino acids. The second PCR ran roughly 7 to 11 cycles with a sample-barcoded 5' primer and J-beta primers. Each TCR beta cDNA got a 12-nucleotide random molecular identifier. TCRdb independently ran MiXCR on the 5' RACE reads; one entry per CDR3 protein. This table has about 1.5 million distinct CDR3 sequences, approximately 39% appearing once. This clonotype was picked up a small number of times. Its antigen is undetermined. The origin of this receptor is a woman younger than 30 in good health. Sequenced input: blood. The rearrangement links TRBV11-2 to TRBJ2-1; D remains ambiguous. The CDR3 region is CASSLGPASVEQFF. CDR3 DNA: TGTGCCAGCAGCTTAGGCCCGGCCTCGGTTGAGCAGTTCTTC.